This entry lists 10 T cell receptor beta chains sequenced from one sample in a study of monozygotic twins with inflammatory bowel disease. TCRdb re-called the 5' RACE reads and catalogs CDR3 proteins one per entry, DNA excluded. Its listing shows about 380,000 distinct CDR3 sequences. Sequences were obtained from blood. These receptors all stem from a human donor with ulcerative colitis or Crohn's disease, or a healthy co-twin of an affected twin (not recorded which).

The V gene is TRBV5-1, the J gene TRBJ2-2; checking the TCRdb D call of TRBD2 is not possible without DNA. There are 16 residues in the CDR3. In germline, CDR1 is SGHRS, CDR2 YFSETQ. CDR3 loop: CASSLSGTTNTGELFF.

V gene TRBV6-5 combines with J gene TRBJ2-7; without DNA, the TCRdb call of TRBD2 cannot be checked. The germline V gene encodes CDR1 MNHEY and CDR2 SVGAGI. The CDR3 consists of 14 residues. The CDR3 sequence: CASSYSIGLVEQYF.

The chain combines TRBV4-2 with TRBJ2-5. This CDR3 is built from 13 residues. Germline CDR1 reads LGHNA; CDR2 reads YNFKEQ. The CDR3 reads CASSQDNAETQYF.

The CDR3 spells CASSLQLGGQGSDTQYF. The chain joins TRBV3-1 to TRBJ2-3; as DNA is missing, the TRBD1 call by TCRdb cannot be tested. Germline loops: CDR1 LGHDT, CDR2 YNNKEL (reference sequence). The CDR3 sequence is 17 residues long.

V usage is TRBV7-3 and J usage is TRBJ2-1; no DNA is available, so the TRBD1 call from TCRdb remains unchecked. The CDR3 runs 15 residues. In germline, CDR1 is SGHTA, CDR2 FQGTGA. This chain's CDR3 is CASSFGGGPYNEQFF.

V gene TRBV12-3 or TRBV12-4 combines with J gene TRBJ1-6; with no DNA, the TCRdb D assignment of TRBD1 cannot be verified. The CDR3 runs to 16 residues. CDR3 sequence reads: CASSLRGARYNSPLHF.

The CDR3 sequence is CASSYARTVQPQHF. The chain recombines TRBV6-2 or TRBV6-3 with TRBJ1-5; TCRdb indicates TRBD1, and absent DNA this call remains unverified. The germline CDR1 and CDR2 sequences are MNHEY and SVGEGT. This CDR3 is 14 amino acids long.

This chain links TRBV18 with TRBJ2-7; TCRdb outputs TRBD1, but without DNA this stays unchecked. There are 12 residues in the CDR3. Germline lookup yields CDR1 KGHSH and CDR2 LQKENI. The CDR3 reads CASSPQGNEQYF.

The rearrangement links TRBV5-1 to TRBJ2-7; TCRdb's assignment of TRBD1 cannot be checked, as there is no DNA. The CDR3 covers 15 residues. Germline CDR1 reads SGHRS; CDR2 reads YFSETQ. The CDR3 protein is CASSFESGGYGEQYF.

This chain uses TRBV28 with TRBJ1-4. Germline V gives CDR1 MDHEN, CDR2 SYDVKM. This CDR3 comprises 18 residues. CDR3 in amino acids: CASSLSGGAGRRDEKLFF.